This T cell receptor (beta chain) is from a study of Siglec-9 on CD8 T cells in melanoma. Overall study results and limits: Siglec-9 reportedly marks and regulates an effector memory CD8+ T-cell subset apparently accumulating in melanoma tumors.

With respect to this clone: No antigen is known for it.

With 1 base removed from V and 2 bases from J, the gap between germline ends came to 8 bases. This CDR3 has 15 amino acids. Germline CDR1 reads MGHRA; CDR2 reads YSYEKL. Repertoires were generated with immunoSEQ multiplex PCR, while TCRdb's copy carries only in-frame clones and drops some. The data contain tens of thousands of clones, about 80% of them seen just once; the ten biggest clones take up approximately 5%. The sequencing sample was made of Siglec-9- CD8+ T cells sorted from blood. The chain employs TRBV4-1 and TRBJ2-2; D is possibly TRBD1 (6 bases). The TCR was taken from a human donor in good health. The CDR3 nucleotides are TGCGCCAGCAGCCAAGCCAGGGGTAACACCGGGGAGCTGTTTTTT. This encodes CASSQARGNTGELFF.